These 22 T cell receptor beta chains originate from one sample sequenced in a study of blood T cell repertoires in COVID-19. Sequencing was performed with immunoSEQ multiplex PCR; in TCRdb, only in-frame clones are kept and a portion is missing. The repertoire holds about 130,000 clones, with 65% to 85% as singletons. What was sequenced was peripheral blood. The origin of the receptors is a man aged 65 to 85 with acute or convalescent COVID-19.

The V call is TRBV5-5, the J call TRBJ1-2, with 9 bases fitting TRBD1. Losses at the gene ends were 4 bases for V and 7 bases for J; bases not matched to a gene: 5. CDR3 length: 13 residues. From germline, CDR1 is SGHKS and CDR2 YYEKEE (reference sequence). CDR3 in amino acids: CASSPGTGFGYTF. The CDR3 bases are TGTGCCAGCAGCCCCGGGACAGGGTTTGGCTACACCTTC.

V is TRBV7-2 and J is TRBJ1-5; possibly TRBD1 for D (5 bases). Trimming took 3 bases from V and 1 from J, leaving 10 bases between them. Germline CDR1 and CDR2: SGHTA and FQGNSA. The CDR3 sequence is 15 residues long. The CDR3 DNA follows: TGTGCCAGCAGCTTTCTTGGGGCGAGCAATCAGCCCCAGCATTTT. Protein: CASSFLGASNQPQHF. The complete variable domain, with remaining parts taken from reference TRBV7-2 and TRBJ1-5, reads GAGVSQSPSNKVTEKGKDVELRCDPISGHTALYWYRQSLGQGLEFLIYFQGNSAPDKSGLPSDRFSAERTGGSVSTLTIQRTQQEDSAVYLCASSFLGASNQPQHFGDGTRLSIL.

The rearrangement links TRBV28 to TRBJ2-5, with 7 bases lining up with TRBD1. J was trimmed by 4 bases and V by 6 bases; bases with no gene match: 5. This CDR3 contains 13 residues. Germline V gene lookup returns CDR1 MDHEN and CDR2 SYDVKM. The CDR3 sequence is CASSRDRVETQYF. The CDR3 DNA follows: TGTGCCAGCAGCCGTGACAGGGTAGAGACCCAGTACTTC.

CDR3 protein: CASSMRDKTGGYTF. CDR3 nucleotide sequence: TGTGCCAGTAGTATGAGGGACAAAACTGGGGGCTACACCTTC. This chain links TRBV19 with TRBJ1-2, with D possibly TRBD1 on 6 matching bases. Germline lookup yields CDR1 LNHDA and CDR2 SQIVND (reference sequence). The germline V and J ends were trimmed by 3 bases and 8 bases, with 16 bases remaining between them. The CDR3 is made up of 14 amino acids.

This clone was detected ten times or more. This sequence joins TRBV27 and TRBJ2-2, with 9 positions matching TRBD1. Germline trimming cut 4 bases from V and 0 bases from J; bases unmatched to any gene: 6. This CDR3 comprises 17 residues. In germline, CDR1 is MNHEY, CDR2 SMNVEV (reference sequence). CDR3 sequence (DNA): TGTGCCAGCAGTTCCTACAGGGGGCTTACGAACACCGGGGAGCTGTTTTTT. This gives the protein CASSSYRGLTNTGELFF.

The V gene is TRBV10-3, the J gene TRBJ1-1; D might be TRBD1 (6 bases). This CDR3 spans 15 amino acids. Germline V gene lookup returns CDR1 ENHRY and CDR2 SYGVKD. CDR3 in amino acids: CATCGGQVENTEAFF. The CDR3 nucleotides read TGTGCGACTTGCGGGGGCCAGGTGGAGAACACTGAAGCTTTCTTT.

The gene calls are TRBV5-1 and TRBJ1-1; perhaps TRBD1 as D (5 bases). Trimming took off 4 bases at V and 0 bases at J, with 13 bases between the two ends. CDR3 length: 15 residues. In germline, CDR1 is SGHRS, CDR2 YFSETQ. Here the CDR3 reads CASSPRQNMNTEAFF. CDR3 DNA sequence: TGCGCCAGCAGCCCGCGACAGAACATGAACACTGAAGCTTTCTTT.

The J gene is TRBJ1-2, the V gene TRBV28; 8 nucleotides align to TRBD1. The CDR3 is 17 amino acids. Unmatched junction bases numbered 16, after V lost 4 bases and J lost 6 bases. Germline assignment: CDR1 MDHEN and CDR2 SYDVKM. CDR3 loop: CASSSPGQEGGRHGYTF. In DNA form, the CDR3 reads TGTGCCAGCAGTTCCCCGGGACAGGAAGGGGGGAGACATGGCTACACCTTC.

The sample holds a few counts of this clone. This chain joins TRBV7-9 and TRBJ2-1, with 9 bases aligning to TRBD2. V shed 5 bases, J shed 0 bases, and the junction held 8 bases outside the gene matches. The germline V gene has CDR1 SEHNR and CDR2 FQNEAQ (reference sequence). The CDR3 is 17 amino acids. The DNA for the CDR3 is TGTGCCAGCAGCCCCACCCCGCGGGGGGGCTCCTACAATGAGCAGTTCTTC. Translation: CASSPTPRGGSYNEQFF.

In this sample, this clone turned up once. The chain employs TRBV6-6 and TRBJ2-3; D possibly corresponds to TRBD1 (5 bases). Trimming left V 5 bases short and J 0 bases short, with 12 bases between. The CDR3 runs 15 residues. Looked up from germline, CDR1 is MNHNY and CDR2 is SVGAGI (reference sequence). This chain's CDR3 is CASSLDSPSTDTQYF. The DNA for the CDR3 is TGTGCCAGCAGTCTTGACAGCCCTAGCACAGATACGCAGTATTTT.

V usage is TRBV30 and J usage is TRBJ1-2; D is perhaps TRBD1 (5 bases). CDR1 is GTSNPN, CDR2 SVGIG, per germline (reference sequence). The CDR3 is made up of 14 amino acids. CDR3 protein: CAYGNGGILYGYTF. As DNA, the CDR3 is TGTGCTTACGGAAACGGGGGGATATTGTATGGCTACACCTTC.

The sample holds one count of this clone. The chain combines TRBV5-1 with TRBJ1-1, with D possibly being TRBD1 (5 bases). CDR1 is SGHRS and CDR2 is YFSETQ in the germline V gene. The CDR3 extends over 14 amino acids. V lost 0 bases, J lost 0 bases, and 6 bases lay in between. CDR3 sequence: CASSLEQVNTEAFF. CDR3 coding DNA: TGCGCCAGCAGCTTGGAACAGGTGAACACTGAAGCTTTCTTT.

The rearrangement joins TRBV15 to TRBJ1-5; D uncertain. With 4 bases removed from V and 5 bases from J, the gap between germline ends came to 15 bases. The CDR3 spans 15 residues. CDR1 LNHNV and CDR2 YYDKDF come from the germline V gene (reference sequence). Written as DNA, the CDR3 is TGTGCCACCAGCACCAGATACCAGTTGGATCAGCCCCAGCATTTT. This gives the protein CATSTRYQLDQPQHF.

V gene TRBV6-5 combines with J gene TRBJ2-7, with 7 bases that match TRBD2. There are 15 residues in the CDR3. V gave up 7 bases and J gave up 4 bases; unmatched junction bases: 13. The germline CDR1 and CDR2 sequences are MNHEY and SVGAGI. The CDR3 loop is CASILSGTGLYEQYF. Written as DNA, the CDR3 is TGTGCCAGCATTCTCTCCGGGACGGGACTATACGAGCAGTACTTC.

The rearrangement links TRBV18 to TRBJ1-2; TRBD1 agrees at 9 bases. There are 15 residues in the CDR3. The trim removed 3 bases at V and 4 bases at J, leaving 6 bases unmatched. Germline V gene sequence: CDR1 KGHSH, CDR2 LQKENI. The CDR3 DNA sequence: TGTGCCAGCTCACCGGGAACAGGGGGCGGCTATGGCTACACCTTC. This sequence encodes CASSPGTGGGYGYTF.

The V and J genes are TRBV9 and TRBJ1-2, with D perhaps TRBD1 (6 bases). CDR1 and CDR2 (germline): SGDLS, YYNGEE. V lost 0 bases and J 3 bases, leaving 15 bases between the germline ends. The CDR3 runs to 16 residues. DNA of the CDR3: TGTGCCAGCAGCGTAGGGCCCAGGACAGCCGACTATGGCTACACCTTC. Translating gives CASSVGPRTADYGYTF.

The chain links TRBV7-2 to TRBJ2-7, with D possibly TRBD1 on 5 matching bases. The CDR3 totals 14 residues. Germline V CDR1 and CDR2: SGHTA, FQGNSA. Trimming took off 3 bases at V and 3 bases at J, with 12 bases between the two ends. DNA of the CDR3: TGTGCCAGCAGCTTGAAAGACAGTCACTACGAGCAGTACTTC. Its translation: CASSLKDSHYEQYF.

This chain uses TRBV19 with TRBJ1-2; TRBD1 agrees at 9 bases. The germline V gene has CDR1 LNHDA and CDR2 SQIVND (reference sequence). Trimming removed 10 bases from V and 8 bases from J; junction bases left unmatched: 11. The CDR3 totals 13 residues. CDR3 DNA sequence: TGTGCCACCTCCAAGGACAGGGGTGGAGGCTACACCTTC. Translation gives CATSKDRGGGYTF.

CDR3 DNA sequence: TGTGCCAGCAGTTCGGGACAGGGACTTGAAAAACTGTTTTTT. Protein sequence: CASSSGQGLEKLFF. The chain carries TRBV28 and TRBJ1-4; 9 bases match TRBD1. CDR3 length: 14 residues. Germline V gene lookup returns CDR1 MDHEN and CDR2 SYDVKM. The junction had 4 bases not matched to a gene; V was cut back by 4 bases and J by 7 bases. The variable domain in full, with the rest retrieved from reference TRBV28 and TRBJ1-4, is DVKVTQSSRYLVKRTGEKVFLECVQDMDHENMFWYRQDPGLGLRLIYFSYDVKMKEKGDIPEGYSVSREKKERFSLILESASTNQTSMYLCASSSGQGLEKLFFGSGTQLSVL.

The chain employs TRBV24-1 and TRBJ2-3, with a tentative D call TRBD2 (6 bases). Between the trimmed V and J ends, which lost 4 bases and 4 bases, there was a span of 11 bases. Germline CDR1 KGHDR, CDR2 SFDVKD. This CDR3 is 14 amino acids long. DNA of the CDR3: TGTGCCACCAGTGACCGACTAGTGGCAGATACGCAGTATTTT. Encoded protein: CATSDRLVADTQYF.

V is TRBV19 and J is TRBJ2-4; D is unresolved. The V gene's germline CDR1 is LNHDA and CDR2 SQIVND (reference sequence). Trimming removed 1 base from V and 3 bases from J, with 22 bases in between. The CDR3 sequence is 19 residues long. The CDR3 reads CASSIGARFESPNKNIQYF. The CDR3 DNA follows: TGTGCCAGTAGTATAGGGGCCCGCTTCGAGTCCCCGAACAAAAACATTCAGTACTTC.

This clone was recorded once. This chain connects TRBV14 to TRBJ1-1; no clear D. Trimming took off 6 bases at V and 8 bases at J, with 13 bases between the two ends. The CDR3 is 12 residues long. The germline V gene encodes CDR1 SGHDN and CDR2 FVKESK. CDR3 sequence (DNA): TGTGCCAGCAGTCCTTTTGGGCGCGAAGCTTTCTTT. Its translation: CASSPFGREAFF.